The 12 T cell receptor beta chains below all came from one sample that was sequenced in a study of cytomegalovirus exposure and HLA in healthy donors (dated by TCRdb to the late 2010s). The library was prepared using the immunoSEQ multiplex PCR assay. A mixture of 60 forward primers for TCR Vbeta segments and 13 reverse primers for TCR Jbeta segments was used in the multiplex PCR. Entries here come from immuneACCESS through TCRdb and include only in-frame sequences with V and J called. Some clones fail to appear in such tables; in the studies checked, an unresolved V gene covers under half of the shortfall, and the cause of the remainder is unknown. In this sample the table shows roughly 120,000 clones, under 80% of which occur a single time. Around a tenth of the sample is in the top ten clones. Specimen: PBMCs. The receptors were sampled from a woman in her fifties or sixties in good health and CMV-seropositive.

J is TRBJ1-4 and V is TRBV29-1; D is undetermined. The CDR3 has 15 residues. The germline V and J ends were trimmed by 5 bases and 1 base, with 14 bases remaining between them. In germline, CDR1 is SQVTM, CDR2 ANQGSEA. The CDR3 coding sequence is TGCAGCGTTCTTACCCCACAAGTAACTAATGAAAAACTGTTTTTT. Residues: CSVLTPQVTNEKLFF. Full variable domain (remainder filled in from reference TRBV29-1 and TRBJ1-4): SAVISQKPSRDICQRGTSLTIQCQVDSQVTMMFWYRQQPGQSLTLIATANQGSEATYESGFVIDKFPISRPNLTFSTLTVSNMSPEDSSIYLCSVLTPQVTNEKLFFGSGTQLSVL.

The CDR3 loop is CASSFQPRVEQFF. The CDR3 DNA follows: TGCGCCAGCAGCTTTCAGCCGAGGGTTGAGCAGTTCTTC. V gene TRBV5-1 combines with J gene TRBJ2-1; D possibly corresponds to TRBD2 (5 bases). Trimming pared 2 bases from V and 9 bases from J, leaving 12 bases between. The CDR3 extends over 13 amino acids. Germline assignment: CDR1 SGHRS and CDR2 YFSETQ.

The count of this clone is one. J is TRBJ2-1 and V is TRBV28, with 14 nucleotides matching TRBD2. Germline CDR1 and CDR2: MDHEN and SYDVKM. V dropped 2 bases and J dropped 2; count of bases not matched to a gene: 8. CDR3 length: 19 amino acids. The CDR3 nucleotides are TGTGCCAGCAGTTTACCCGCAGGGACTAGCGGGGGAGCCTACAATGAGCAGTTCTTC. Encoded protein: CASSLPAGTSGGAYNEQFF.

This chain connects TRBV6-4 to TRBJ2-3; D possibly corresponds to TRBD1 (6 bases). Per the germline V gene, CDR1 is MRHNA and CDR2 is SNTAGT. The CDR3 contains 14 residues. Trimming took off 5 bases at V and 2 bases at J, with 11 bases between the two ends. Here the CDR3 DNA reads TGTGCCAGCAGTCCCCAGGGGATCACAGATACGCAGTATTTT. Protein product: CASSPQGITDTQYF.

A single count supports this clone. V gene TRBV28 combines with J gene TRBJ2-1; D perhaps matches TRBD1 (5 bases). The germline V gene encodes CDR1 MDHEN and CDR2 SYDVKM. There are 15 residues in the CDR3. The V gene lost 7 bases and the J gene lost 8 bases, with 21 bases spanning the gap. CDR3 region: CASNTRAGILYEQFF. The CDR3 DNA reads TGTGCCAGCAATACCAGGGCTGGTATTCTTTATGAGCAGTTCTTC.

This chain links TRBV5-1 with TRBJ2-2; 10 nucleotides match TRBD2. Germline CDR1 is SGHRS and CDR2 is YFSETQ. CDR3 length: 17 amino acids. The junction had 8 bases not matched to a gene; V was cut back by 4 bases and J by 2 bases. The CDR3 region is CASSKTGTSDNTGELFF. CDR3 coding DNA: TGCGCCAGCAGCAAAACCGGGACTAGCGATAACACCGGGGAGCTGTTTTTT.

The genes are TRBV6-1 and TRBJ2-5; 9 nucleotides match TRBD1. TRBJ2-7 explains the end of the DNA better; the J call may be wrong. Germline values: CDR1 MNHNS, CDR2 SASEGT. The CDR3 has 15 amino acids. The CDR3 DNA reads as TGTGCCAGCAGACCAGTACAGGGGGCTACCTACGAGCAGTACTTC. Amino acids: CASRPVQGATYEQYF.

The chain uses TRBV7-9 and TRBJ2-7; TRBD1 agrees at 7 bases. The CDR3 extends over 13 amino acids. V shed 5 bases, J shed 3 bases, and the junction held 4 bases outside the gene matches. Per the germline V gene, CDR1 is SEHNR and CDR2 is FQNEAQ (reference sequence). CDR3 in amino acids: CASSLGTVYEQYF. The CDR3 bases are TGTGCCAGCAGCCTTGGGACAGTCTACGAGCAGTACTTC.

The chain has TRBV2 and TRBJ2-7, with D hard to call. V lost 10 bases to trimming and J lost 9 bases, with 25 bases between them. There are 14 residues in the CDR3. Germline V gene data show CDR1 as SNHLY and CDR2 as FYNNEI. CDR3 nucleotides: TGTGCCACCGTTCTTCTTTCGAGCAAGTTTCCGCAGTACTTC. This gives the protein CATVLLSSKFPQYF.

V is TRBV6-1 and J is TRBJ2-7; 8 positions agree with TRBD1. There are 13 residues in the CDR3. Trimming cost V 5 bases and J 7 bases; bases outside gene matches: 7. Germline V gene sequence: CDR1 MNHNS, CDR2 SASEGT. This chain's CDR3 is CASSSMDRVEQYF. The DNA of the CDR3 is TGTGCCAGCAGTTCCATGGACAGGGTAGAGCAGTACTTC.

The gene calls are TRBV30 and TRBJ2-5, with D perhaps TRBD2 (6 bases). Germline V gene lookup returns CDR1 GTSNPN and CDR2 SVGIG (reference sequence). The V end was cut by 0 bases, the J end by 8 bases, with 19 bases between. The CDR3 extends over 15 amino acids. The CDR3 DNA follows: TGTGCCTGGAGTGTGGGGAGCGGGCAGCGAAGCACCCAGTACTTC. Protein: CAWSVGSGQRSTQYF.

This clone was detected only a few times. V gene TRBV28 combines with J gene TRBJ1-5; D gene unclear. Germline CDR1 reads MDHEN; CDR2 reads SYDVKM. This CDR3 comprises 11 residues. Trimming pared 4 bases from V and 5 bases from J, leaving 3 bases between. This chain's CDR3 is CASSSYQPQHF. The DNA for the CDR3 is TGTGCCAGCAGTTCCTATCAGCCCCAGCATTTT.